This TCR beta chain was documented in a study of CD8+ T cells in alopecia areata. On the study more broadly: Tofacitinib therapy took 6 to 18 months; 6 months off drug came after. The study's findings and limits: In patients, TCRs were shared less clearly than in mice, and HLA may possibly be involved.

Sequencing relied on a cDNA template that was reverse transcribed from extracted RNA. TCRdb keeps only in-frame clones here, not all; method: immunoSEQ multiplex PCR. The top ten hold roughly 6.5% of the sample, which has roughly 150,000 clones, roughly 61% seen once. Trimming took off 6 bases at V and 6 bases at J, with 14 bases between the two ends. This CDR3 has 14 amino acids. Germline lookup yields CDR1 LNHDA and CDR2 SQIVND (reference sequence). In its sample, this clone was seen a few times. Its antigen remains unknown. This clonotype originated in a human donor with alopecia areata. The sequencing here drew on CD4+ T cells sorted from blood, taken at week 0. The gene calls are TRBV19 and TRBJ2-2; possible D gene TRBD2, 5 bases. This CDR3 is CASREDGRAGELFF. Written as DNA, the CDR3 is TGTGCCAGTAGGGAGGACGGCCGGGCCGGGGAGCTGTTTTTT.